This TCR beta chain was sequenced in a study of T cell responses to AZD1222 COVID-19 vaccine. Clones were read by immunoSEQ multiplex PCR, and TCRdb kept only the in-frame ones, dropping some. The repertoire holds 100,000 to 120,000 clones, with around 83% as singletons. Here the sequenced sample was peripheral blood, taken on day 0 of AZD1222 vaccination. The TCR sequence derives from an adult in good health.

The DNA of the CDR3 is TGTGCCAGCAGCAGTGGTCCAGGGCGGAACACTGAAGCTTTCTTT. Its protein product is CASSSGPGRNTEAFF. This chain joins TRBV5-4 and TRBJ1-1; a weak D match, TRBD1 (5 bases). V lost 4 bases to trimming and J lost 1 base, with 14 bases between them. The V gene's germline CDR1 is SGHNT and CDR2 YYREEE (reference sequence). This CDR3 is 15 amino acids long.